This is a list of T cell receptor beta chains from one sample in a study of CD8 T cells in ankylosing spondylitis. TCRdb reanalysed the 5' RACE reads using MiXCR and keeps one entry per CDR3 protein. The data hold roughly 250,000 distinct CDR3 sequences, with approximately 9% observed a single time. Sample: blood, either unsorted or a sorted T cell fraction (not recorded which). The receptors originated from a male donor with ankylosing spondylitis or in good health (not recorded which). CDR3s leave out the opening cysteine and the closing phenylalanine or tryptophan. The order of the fields is V gene, J gene, CDR3 protein.

TRBV5-1	TRBJ2-2	ASSRDTTNTGELF
TRBV5-5	TRBJ2-1	ASSFLPGLAEGRQF
TRBV20-1	TRBJ2-7	SFGTGVEQY
TRBV12-3/TRBV12-4	TRBJ2-1	ASTRRTTNEQF
TRBV20-1	TRBJ2-7	SAIPAPKDEQY
TRBV4-1	TRBJ1-1	ASSQAFDRFTEAF
TRBV20-1	TRBJ2-1	SARGTSNEQF
TRBV25-1	TRBJ2-7	ASSLGVTYEQY
TRBV20-1	TRBJ2-5	SARWTVQETQY
TRBV4-2	TRBJ2-6	ASSQGLSGANVLT
TRBV7-2	TRBJ1-5	ASGYRGDQPQH
TRBV7-2	TRBJ2-4	ASSRENIQY
TRBV12-3/TRBV12-4	TRBJ1-5	ASSLDRVDQPQH
TRBV12-3/TRBV12-4	TRBJ2-3	ASRISGASTDTQY
TRBV13	TRBJ2-7	ASSLWGGTASSYEQY
TRBV12-3/TRBV12-4	TRBJ1-4	ASSFGAGMDEKLF
TRBV12-3/TRBV12-4	TRBJ2-4	ASGQSGGLIAKNIQY
TRBV20-1	TRBJ2-2	SARDRTPTGELF
TRBV5-8	TRBJ1-5	ASSLGGSYQPQH
TRBV5-6	TRBJ2-3	ASSLGPGGRDTQY
TRBV7-6	TRBJ2-7	ASSLGGGPFEQY
TRBV20-1	TRBJ2-5	SAREAGGRETQY
TRBV5-5	TRBJ2-7	ASSFQPPGQGFEQY
TRBV5-1	TRBJ2-7	ASSWAGTGDGEQY
TRBV27	TRBJ2-2	ASREPVGELF
TRBV12-3/TRBV12-4	TRBJ2-1	ASSLAQGAEQF
TRBV10-3	TRBJ2-1	AISEGGDEQF
TRBV7-9	TRBJ2-5	ASSPWEEEETQY
TRBV5-5	TRBJ2-5	ASSFHYGTSGYKETQY
TRBV30	TRBJ1-5	AWSVRALQPQH
TRBV2	TRBJ2-1	ASSPPWGEQF
TRBV6-2/TRBV6-3	TRBJ2-3	ASSQPGLASTDTQY
TRBV27	TRBJ1-6	ASSWTATNSPLH
TRBV10-2	TRBJ2-6	ASSLENAGANVLT
TRBV5-1	TRBJ1-2	ASSFRLGQDGYT
TRBV20-1	TRBJ2-7	SARPRGRGRVGYEQY
TRBV19	TRBJ1-1	ASMPGGLNTEAF
TRBV7-9	TRBJ2-5	ASSLLTSGHQETQY
TRBV5-5	TRBJ2-5	ASSLQWWETQY
TRBV30	TRBJ2-3	AWSRQKDTQY
TRBV11-2	TRBJ2-5	ASSLAASFETQY
TRBV11-1	TRBJ2-3	ASSLRLRSTDTQY
TRBV12-3/TRBV12-4	TRBJ2-5	ASSLADPRETQY
TRBV7-2	TRBJ2-7	ASSLGRGQVYEQY
TRBV29-1	TRBJ2-5	SARGQETQY
TRBV5-1	TRBJ2-6	ASRYGTSSSGANVLT
TRBV30	TRBJ1-1	AWSNLGQADTEAF
TRBV6-2/TRBV6-3	TRBJ2-1	ASSALAGSINEQF
TRBV7-2	TRBJ1-2	ASSMNRQGAYGYT
TRBV7-2	TRBJ2-7	ASSSFSYEQY
TRBV5-1	TRBJ2-3	ASSLDRGGDTQY
TRBV7-2	TRBJ2-7	ASSARGLSSYEQY
TRBV20-1	TRBJ2-3	SATQTSGYTDTQY
TRBV15	TRBJ2-5	ATSRGMMWREGQETQY
TRBV6-2/TRBV6-3	TRBJ1-5	ASWKAGVSNQPQH
TRBV5-5	TRBJ1-5	ASSFTEQGSQPQH